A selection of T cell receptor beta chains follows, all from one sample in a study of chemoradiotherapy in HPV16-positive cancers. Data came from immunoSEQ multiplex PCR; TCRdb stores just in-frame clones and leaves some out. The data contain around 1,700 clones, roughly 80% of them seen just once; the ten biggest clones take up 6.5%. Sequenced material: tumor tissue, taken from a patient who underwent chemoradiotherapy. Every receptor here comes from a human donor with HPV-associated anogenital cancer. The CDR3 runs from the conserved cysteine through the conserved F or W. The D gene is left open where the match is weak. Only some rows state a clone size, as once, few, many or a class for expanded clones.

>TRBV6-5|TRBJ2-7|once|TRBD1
CASRRYQTGAYEQYF
TGTGCCAGCAGAAGATATCAGACAGGGGCCTACGAGCAGTACTTC
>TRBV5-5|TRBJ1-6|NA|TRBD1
CASSADRVDNSPLHF
TGTGCCAGCAGCGCGGACAGGGTGGACAATTCACCCCTCCACTTT
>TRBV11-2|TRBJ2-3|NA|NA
CASSLGPHRYF
TGTGCCAGCAGCTTAGGGCCCCATAGGTATTTT
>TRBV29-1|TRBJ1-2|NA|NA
CSSSGDGYTF
TGCAGTAGTTCCGGGGACGGCTACACCTTC
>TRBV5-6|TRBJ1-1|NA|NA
CASARRREGSEAFF
TGTGCCAGCGCGCGTCGACGTGAGGGCTCTGAAGCTTTCTTT
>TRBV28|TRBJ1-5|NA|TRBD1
CASSSDRISNQPQHF
TGTGCCAGCAGTTCGGACAGGATTAGCAATCAGCCCCAGCATTTT
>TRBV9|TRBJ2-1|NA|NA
CASSVFLQGNEQFF
TGTGCCAGCAGCGTATTCCTCCAAGGGAATGAGCAGTTCTTC
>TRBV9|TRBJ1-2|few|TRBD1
CASSVDGQVGVGYTF
TGTGCCAGCAGCGTGGACGGACAGGTGGGGGTTGGCTACACCTTC
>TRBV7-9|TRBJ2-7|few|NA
CASSPGPSAGYEQYF
TGTGCCAGCAGCCCGGGTCCGTCGGCCGGTTACGAGCAGTACTTC
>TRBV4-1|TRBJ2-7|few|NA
CASSPTGPPYEQYF
TGCGCCAGCAGCCCTACAGGGCCACCCTACGAGCAGTACTTC
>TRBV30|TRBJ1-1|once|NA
CARSGGNTEAFF
TGTGCCCGGTCCGGGGGGAACACTGAAGCTTTCTTT
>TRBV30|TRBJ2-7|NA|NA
CAWGLQASQYF
TGTGCCTGGGGATTACAGGCTTCGCAGTACTTC
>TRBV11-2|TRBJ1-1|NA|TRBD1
CASSQQGNEAFF
TGTGCCAGCAGCCAACAGGGGAATGAAGCTTTCTTT
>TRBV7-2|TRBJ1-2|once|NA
CASSSSPSPGRLYGYTF
TGTGCCAGCAGCTCTAGTCCCTCCCCGGGGCGCTTATATGGCTACACCTTC
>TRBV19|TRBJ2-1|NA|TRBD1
CASSSLDRGDYNEQFF
TGTGCCAGTAGTAGCCTGGACAGGGGGGACTACAATGAGCAGTTCTTC
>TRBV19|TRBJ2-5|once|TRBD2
CASRGYFGGAETQYF
TGTGCCAGTAGGGGTTATTTCGGGGGGGCCGAGACCCAGTACTTC
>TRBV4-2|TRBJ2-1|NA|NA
CASSQGSDNYNEQFF
TGTGCCAGCAGCCAAGGTTCGGACAACTACAATGAGCAGTTCTTC
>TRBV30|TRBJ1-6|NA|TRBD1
CAWKGTGDNSPLHF
TGTGCCTGGAAGGGGACAGGGGATAATTCACCCCTCCACTTT
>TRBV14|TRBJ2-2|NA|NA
CASSPRVPGELFF
TGTGCCAGCAGCCCTAGGGTCCCCGGGGAGCTGTTTTTT
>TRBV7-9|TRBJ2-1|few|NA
CASRGPGPLYNEQFF
TGTGCCAGCAGGGGGCCGGGACCCCTCTACAATGAGCAGTTCTTC
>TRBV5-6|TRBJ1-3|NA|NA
CASSLVSGNTIYF
TGTGCCAGCAGCTTGGTTTCTGGAAACACCATATATTTT
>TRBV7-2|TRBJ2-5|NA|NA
CASSSWETQYF
TGTGCCAGCAGCTCCTGGGAGACCCAGTACTTC
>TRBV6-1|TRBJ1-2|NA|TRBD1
CASRSGQGYGYTF
TGTGCCAGCAGGAGCGGACAGGGGTATGGCTACACCTTC
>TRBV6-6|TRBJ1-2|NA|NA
CASSLSGTVDYGYTF
TGTGCCAGCAGCTTATCCGGGACCGTGGACTATGGCTACACCTTC
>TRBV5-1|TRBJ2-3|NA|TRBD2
CASSTQGLAGATDTQYF
TGCGCCAGCAGCACCCAGGGACTAGCGGGAGCCACAGATACGCAGTATTTT
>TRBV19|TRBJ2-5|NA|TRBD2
CASSMGTSGRGETQYF
TGTGCCAGTAGTATGGGGACTAGCGGGAGAGGTGAGACCCAGTACTTC
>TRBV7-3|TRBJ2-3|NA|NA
CASSLMSGSTDTQYF
TGTGCCAGCAGCTTAATGAGCGGGAGCACAGATACGCAGTATTTT
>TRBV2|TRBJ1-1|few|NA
CASSVDPGTEAFF
TGTGCCAGCAGTGTCGACCCTGGGACTGAAGCTTTCTTT
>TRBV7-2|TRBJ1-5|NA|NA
CASSPRRGDQPQHF
TGTGCCAGCAGCCCTAGACGGGGGGATCAGCCCCAGCATTTT
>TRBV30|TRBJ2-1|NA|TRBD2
CAWSVQGTGGRGGEQFF
TGTGCCTGGAGTGTACAAGGGACCGGCGGGAGGGGAGGAGAGCAGTTCTTC
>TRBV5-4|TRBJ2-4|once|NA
CASSSKSGLHLAKNIQYF
TGTGCCAGCAGCTCGAAATCGGGCCTGCATCTAGCCAAAAACATTCAGTACTTC
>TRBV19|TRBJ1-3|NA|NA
CASTETRQAGNTIYF
TGTGCCAGTACCGAAACCCGACAGGCTGGAAACACCATATATTTT
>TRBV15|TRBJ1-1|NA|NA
CATIDGYGNTEAFF
TGTGCCACCATAGACGGGTACGGGAACACTGAAGCTTTCTTT
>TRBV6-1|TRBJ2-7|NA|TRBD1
CASSARQGTYEQYF
TGTGCCAGCAGTGCCCGACAGGGTACCTACGAGCAGTACTTC
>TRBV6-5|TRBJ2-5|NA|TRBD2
CASSSTSGSPATQYF
TGTGCCAGCAGTTCCACTAGCGGGAGCCCGGCGACCCAGTACTTC
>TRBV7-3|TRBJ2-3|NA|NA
CASSPGYTDTQYF
TGTGCCAGCAGCCCTGGGTACACAGATACGCAGTATTTT
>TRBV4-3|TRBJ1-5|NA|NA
CASSQTGNNQPQHF
TGCGCCAGCAGCCAAACCGGGAACAATCAGCCCCAGCATTTT
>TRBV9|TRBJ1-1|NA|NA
CASSVGVGGSNTEAFF
TGTGCCAGCAGCGTAGGGGTAGGAGGTTCTAACACTGAAGCTTTCTTT
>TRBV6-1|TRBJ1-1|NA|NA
CASSNQLLTEAFF
TGTGCCAGCAGCAACCAACTCCTCACTGAAGCTTTCTTT
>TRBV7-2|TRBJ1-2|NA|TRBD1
CASSKNRGLRDGYTF
TGTGCCAGCAGCAAGAACAGGGGTTTACGGGATGGCTACACCTTC